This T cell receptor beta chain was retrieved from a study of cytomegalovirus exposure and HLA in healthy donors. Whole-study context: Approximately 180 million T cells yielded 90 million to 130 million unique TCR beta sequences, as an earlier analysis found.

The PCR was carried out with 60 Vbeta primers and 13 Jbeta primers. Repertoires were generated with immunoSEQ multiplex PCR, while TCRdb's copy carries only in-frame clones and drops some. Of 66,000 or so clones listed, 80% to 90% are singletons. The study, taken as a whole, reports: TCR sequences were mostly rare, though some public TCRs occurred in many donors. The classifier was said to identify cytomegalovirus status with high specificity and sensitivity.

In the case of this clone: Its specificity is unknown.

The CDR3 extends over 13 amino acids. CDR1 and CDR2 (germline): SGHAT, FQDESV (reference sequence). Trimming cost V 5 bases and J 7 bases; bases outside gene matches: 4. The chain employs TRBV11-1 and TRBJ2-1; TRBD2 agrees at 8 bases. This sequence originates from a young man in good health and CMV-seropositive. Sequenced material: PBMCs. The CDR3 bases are TGTGCCAGCAGCCACGGGGGGGGAAATGAGCAGTTCTTC. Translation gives CASSHGGGNEQFF.